The clone carrying this T cell receptor (beta chain) has more than one count but fewer than ten. Its antigen is undetermined. This entry belongs to a study of cytomegalovirus exposure and HLA in healthy donors. Study results and limitations: Data from an earlier analysis indicated that most TCR beta V segments were productive either about 87% or about 30% of the time.

After removal of 4 bases from V and 2 bases from J, the junction contained 4 bases not matched to a gene. The germline V gene encodes CDR1 MNHNS and CDR2 SASEGT. This CDR3 contains 15 residues. Use of 60 Vbeta and 13 Jbeta primers characterized the PCR. The table came from immunoSEQ multiplex PCR; TCRdb's copy has only in-frame clones and leaves some out. This table holds roughly 150,000 clones, 75% found once. The sequence was obtained from a female donor in good health and CMV-seronegative. Material for sequencing was PBMCs. The chain combines TRBV6-1 with TRBJ2-7, with TRBD1 matching 11 bases. Written as DNA, the CDR3 is TGTGCCAGCAGTGGAGGGACAGGGGGGGCCTACGAGCAGTACTTC. Translation gives CASSGGTGGAYEQYF.